The present TCR beta chain was sequenced within a study of T cells expressing NK-cell markers. The CDR3 totals 14 residues. CDR1 and CDR2 (germline): KGHSH, LQKENI. TCRdb re-called the 5' RACE reads, yielding one record per CDR3 amino acid sequence without DNA. This table lists about 260,000 distinct CDR3 sequences. A remark on this clonotype: The antigen is not known.

Study results and limitations: The same clonotypes also predominated in the CD3+CD56-NKG2C+ fraction of a handful of donors.

The sequencing input was blood T cells: a sorted CD56 or NKG2C T cell subset, CD4+ or CD8+ T cells, or bulk PBMC T cells (not recorded which). This rearrangement joins TRBV18 to TRBJ1-1; TCRdb selects TRBD1, and the lack of DNA leaves this call unchecked. The clonotype originates from a woman aged 18 to 75 in good health. The CDR3 sequence is CASSPAQGVTEAFF. Together with reference TRBV18 and TRBJ1-1, the CDR3 gives the full variable domain: NAGVMQNPRHLVRRRGQEARLRCSPMKGHSHVYWYRQLPEEGLKFMVYLQKENIIDESGMPKERFSAEFPKEGPSILRIQQVVRGDSAAYFCASSPAQGVTEAFFGQGTRLTVV.